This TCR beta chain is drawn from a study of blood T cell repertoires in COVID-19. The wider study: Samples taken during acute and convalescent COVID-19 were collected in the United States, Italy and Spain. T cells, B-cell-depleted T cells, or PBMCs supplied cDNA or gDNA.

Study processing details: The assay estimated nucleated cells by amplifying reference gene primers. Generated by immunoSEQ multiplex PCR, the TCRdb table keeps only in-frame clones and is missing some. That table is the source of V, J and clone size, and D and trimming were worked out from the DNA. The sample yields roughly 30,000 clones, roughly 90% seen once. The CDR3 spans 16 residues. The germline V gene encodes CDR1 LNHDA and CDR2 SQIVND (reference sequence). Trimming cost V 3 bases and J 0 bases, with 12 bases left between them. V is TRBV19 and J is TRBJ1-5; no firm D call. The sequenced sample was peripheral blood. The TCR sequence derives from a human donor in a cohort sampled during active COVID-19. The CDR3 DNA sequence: TGTGCCAGTAGTATGCTGAGGTCAGCTAGCAATCAGCCCCAGCATTTT. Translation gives CASSMLRSASNQPQHF.